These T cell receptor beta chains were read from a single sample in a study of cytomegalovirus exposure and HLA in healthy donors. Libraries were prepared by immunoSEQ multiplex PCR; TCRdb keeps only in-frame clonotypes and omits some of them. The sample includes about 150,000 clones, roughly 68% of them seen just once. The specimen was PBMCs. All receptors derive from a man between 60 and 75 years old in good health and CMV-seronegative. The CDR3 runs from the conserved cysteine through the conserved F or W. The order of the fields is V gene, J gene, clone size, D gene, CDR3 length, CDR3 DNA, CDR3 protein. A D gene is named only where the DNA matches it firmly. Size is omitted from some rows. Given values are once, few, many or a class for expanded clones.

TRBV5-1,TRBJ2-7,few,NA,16,TGCGCCAGCAGCTTGGATGGGGGCACCTACTCCTACGAGCAGTACTTC,CASSLDGGTYSYEQYF
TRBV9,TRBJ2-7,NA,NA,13,TGTGCCGGCAGCGTGGCACACTCCTACGAGCAGTACTTC,CAGSVAHSYEQYF
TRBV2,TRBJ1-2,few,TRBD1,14,TGTGCCAGCCTCTTAGACAGGGGTCTTTATGGCTACACCTTC,CASLLDRGLYGYTF
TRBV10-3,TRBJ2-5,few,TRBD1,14,TGTGCCATCAGACCGGACAGGCGAGAAGAGACCCAGTACTTC,CAIRPDRREETQYF
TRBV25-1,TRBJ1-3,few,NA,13,TGTGCCAGCAGTGAAGGGCCTGGAAACACCATATATTTT,CASSEGPGNTIYF
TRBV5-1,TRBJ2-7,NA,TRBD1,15,TGCGCCAGCAGCTTGGTGGGACAGGGGGCCTACGAGCAGTACTTC,CASSLVGQGAYEQYF
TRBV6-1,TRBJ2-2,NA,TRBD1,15,TGTGCCAGCAGGGACGGGACAGGGGTTACCGGGGAGCTGTTTTTT,CASRDGTGVTGELFF
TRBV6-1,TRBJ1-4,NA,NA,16,TGTGCCAGCAGTGAACGGAGGCAAGCAACTAATGAAAAACTGTTTTTT,CASSERRQATNEKLFF
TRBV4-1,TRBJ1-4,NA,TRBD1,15,TGCGCCAGCAGCCAGGGACAGGTGCTTAATGAAAAACTGTTTTTT,CASSQGQVLNEKLFF
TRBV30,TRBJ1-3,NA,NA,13,TGTGCCTGGGAACAGGGATCTGGAAACACCATATATTTT,CAWEQGSGNTIYF
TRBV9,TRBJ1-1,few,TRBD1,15,TGTGCCAGCAGCGTAGAGGGACAGACTTACACTGAAGCTTTCTTT,CASSVEGQTYTEAFF
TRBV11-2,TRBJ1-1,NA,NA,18,TGTGCCAGCAGCTTAGAGAAATCACAGCCGATCATGAACACTGAAGCTTTCTTT,CASSLEKSQPIMNTEAFF
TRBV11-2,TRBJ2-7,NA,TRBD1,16,TGTGCCAGCAGCTTAGATTTCGGACAGGTGACCTACGAGCAGTACTTC,CASSLDFGQVTYEQYF
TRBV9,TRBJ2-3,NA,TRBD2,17,TGTGCCAGCAGCGTAGAGCCTAGCGGGTTTCTCACAGATACGCAGTATTTT,CASSVEPSGFLTDTQYF
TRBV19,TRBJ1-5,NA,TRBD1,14,TGTGCCAGTAGTATAGGACAGGGTCGTCAGCCCCAGCATTTT,CASSIGQGRQPQHF
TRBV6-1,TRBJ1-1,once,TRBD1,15,TGTGCCAGCAGCCCCGGGACAGGGTTAGGAACTGAAGCTTTCTTT,CASSPGTGLGTEAFF
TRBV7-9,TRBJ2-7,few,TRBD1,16,TGTGCCAGCAGCATTGTGTCCGGGACAGGGGGCGACGAGCAGTACTTC,CASSIVSGTGGDEQYF
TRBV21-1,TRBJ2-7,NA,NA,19,TGTGCCAGCAGCCCATCGACTAGCGGGAGGGAAGCGATTTACTACGAGCAGTACTTC,CASSPSTSGREAIYYEQYF
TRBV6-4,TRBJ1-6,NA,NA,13,TGTGCCAGCAGGAGGACAAATAATTCACCCCTCCACTTT,CASRRTNNSPLHF
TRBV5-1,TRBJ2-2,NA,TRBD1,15,TGCGCCAGCAGCAAGGGACAGACGAACACCGGGGAGCTGTTTTTT,CASSKGQTNTGELFF
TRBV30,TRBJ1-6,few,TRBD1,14,TGTGCCTGGAGGCAAAGGGACAGTAATTCACCCCTCCACTTT,CAWRQRDSNSPLHF
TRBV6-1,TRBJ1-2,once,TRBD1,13,TGTGCCAGCAGTGAACCCCGACAGGGAGGCTACACCTTC,CASSEPRQGGYTF
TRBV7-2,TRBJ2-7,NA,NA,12,TGTGCCAGCAGCTTCAGGAGCGGCGAGCAGTACTTC,CASSFRSGEQYF
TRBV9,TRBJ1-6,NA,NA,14,TGTGCCAGCAGCGCCTTTAGTGATAATTCACCCCTCCACTTT,CASSAFSDNSPLHF
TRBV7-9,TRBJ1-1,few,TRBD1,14,TGTTCCAGCAGCATAGGACAGGGCGGCACTGAAGCTTTCTTT,CSSSIGQGGTEAFF
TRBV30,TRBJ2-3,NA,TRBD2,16,TGTGCCTGGACACGGATGACTAGCGGGTACACAGATACGCAGTATTTT,CAWTRMTSGYTDTQYF
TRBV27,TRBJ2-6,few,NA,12,TGTGGTCCCGGGGCTGGGGCCAACGTCCTGACTTTC,CGPGAGANVLTF
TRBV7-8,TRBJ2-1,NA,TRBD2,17,TGTGCCAGCAGCTTAACCCGACTAGCGAGGAATGGGAATGAGCAGTTCTTC,CASSLTRLARNGNEQFF
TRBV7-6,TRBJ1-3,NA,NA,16,TGTGCCAGCAGCTTAGGACACGCGAGCTCTGGAAACACCATATATTTT,CASSLGHASSGNTIYF
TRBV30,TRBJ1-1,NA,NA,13,TGTGCCTGGAGCAGAGACAAGAACACTGAAGCTTTCTTT,CAWSRDKNTEAFF
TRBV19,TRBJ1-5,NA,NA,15,TGTGCCAGTATTCTAACAGGGTCCCCCAATCAGCCCCAGCATTTT,CASILTGSPNQPQHF
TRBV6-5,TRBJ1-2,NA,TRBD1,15,TGTGCCAGCAGGGGGGACAGGGAGAGGACTAATGGCTACACCTTC,CASRGDRERTNGYTF
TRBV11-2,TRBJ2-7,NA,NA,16,TGTGCCAGCAGCTTAGAGTACGCGACAGACTTCTACGAGCAGTACTTC,CASSLEYATDFYEQYF
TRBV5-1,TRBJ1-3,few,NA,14,TGCGCCAGCAGCGGAGGGGTTTCTGGAAACACCATATATTTT,CASSGGVSGNTIYF
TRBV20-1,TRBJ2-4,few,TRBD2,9,TGCAGTGCTAGTGGGAAGCGGGAGTTC,CSASGKREF
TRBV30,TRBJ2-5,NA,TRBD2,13,TGTGCCTGGGGTCCGGGGGGTGGGGAGACCCAGTACTTC,CAWGPGGGETQYF
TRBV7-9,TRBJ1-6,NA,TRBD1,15,TGTGCCAGCAGCTTCGGGGCAGGGGGTAATTCACCCCTCCACTTT,CASSFGAGGNSPLHF
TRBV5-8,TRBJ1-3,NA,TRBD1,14,TGTGCCAGCAGCTTGACAGGGGCTGGAAACACCATATATTTT,CASSLTGAGNTIYF
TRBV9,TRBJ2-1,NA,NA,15,TGTGCCAGCAGCCCGGCGGGACTGGACTACAATGAGCAGTTCTTC,CASSPAGLDYNEQFF
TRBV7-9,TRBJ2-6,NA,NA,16,TGTGCCAGCAGCAAAGACAGCCCCTCTGGGGCCAACGTCCTGACTTTC,CASSKDSPSGANVLTF
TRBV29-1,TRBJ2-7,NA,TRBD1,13,TGCAGCGTTGCTAGGGGACAGGGAGCCGAGCAGTACTTC,CSVARGQGAEQYF
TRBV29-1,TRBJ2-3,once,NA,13,TGCAGCGTTGTGGTGCAGTTCACAGATACGCAGTATTTT,CSVVVQFTDTQYF
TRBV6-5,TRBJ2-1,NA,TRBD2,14,TGTGCCAGCAGGCCGGGACTAGCCAACAATGAGCAGTTCTTC,CASRPGLANNEQFF
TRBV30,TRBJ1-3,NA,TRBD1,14,TGTGCCTGGGGTCGGCGAGACAGGGCGCGATTGATATATTTT,CAWGRRDRARLIYF
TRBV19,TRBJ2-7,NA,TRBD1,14,TGTGCCAGTAGCCCAGACAGGGGCTCCTACGAGCAGTACTTC,CASSPDRGSYEQYF
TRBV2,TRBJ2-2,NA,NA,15,TGTGCCAGCAATCCTCGGGACAAGAACACCGGGGAGCTGTTTTTT,CASNPRDKNTGELFF
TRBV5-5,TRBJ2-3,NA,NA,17,TGTGCCAGCAGCTTGGTGGGTGGACTGGGCACACAAGATACGCAGTATTTT,CASSLVGGLGTQDTQYF
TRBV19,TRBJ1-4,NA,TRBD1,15,TGTGCCAGTAGTATCGCCGGGACAGGGAATGAAAAACTGTTTTTT,CASSIAGTGNEKLFF
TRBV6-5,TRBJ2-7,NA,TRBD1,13,TGTGCCAGCAGTGACAACAGGGGGCGCGAGCAGTACTTC,CASSDNRGREQYF
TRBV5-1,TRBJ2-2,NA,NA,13,TGCGCCAGCAGCTTCCTGGAGGGGCGGGAGCTGTTTTTT,CASSFLEGRELFF
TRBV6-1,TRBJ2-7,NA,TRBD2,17,TGTGCCAGCAGTGACTTTTCACTAGCGGGAGTATCCTACGAGCAGTACTTC,CASSDFSLAGVSYEQYF
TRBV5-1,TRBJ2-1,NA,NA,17,TGCGCCAGCAGCTTTGGGTTTAGTGGTCGAAGAGGTTTTGAGCAGTTCTTC,CASSFGFSGRRGFEQFF
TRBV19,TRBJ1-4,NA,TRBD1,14,TGTGCCAGTAGACACAGGGGTACTAATGAAAAACTGTTTTTT,CASRHRGTNEKLFF
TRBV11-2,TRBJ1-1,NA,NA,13,TGTGCCAGCAGCCCTGGACAGTACACTGAAGCTTTCTTT,CASSPGQYTEAFF
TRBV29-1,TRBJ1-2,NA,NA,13,TGCAGCGTTAGTAGCAGAGGGAACTATGGCTACACCTTC,CSVSSRGNYGYTF
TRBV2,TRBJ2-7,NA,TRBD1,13,TGTGCCAGCAGCCGGGACAGTACCTACGAGCAGTACTTC,CASSRDSTYEQYF
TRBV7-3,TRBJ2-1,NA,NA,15,TGTGCCAGCAGCTTAACAGGAGCTCGATACAATGAGCAGTTCTTC,CASSLTGARYNEQFF